This T cell receptor beta chain derives from a study of identical twins. General study points: Clonotypes of the beta chain that were abundant in cord blood carried fewer insertions (memory repertoires showed none). Where beta out-of-frame sequences were concerned, excess twin sharing was weaker.

As for this clonotype: As yet, its antigen is unknown.

Deletions cut 0 bases from V and 2 bases from J, with 7 bases between. This CDR3 contains 14 residues. The V gene's germline CDR1 is MNHEY and CDR2 SVGAGI. With template switching, a universal primer site was added, and the cDNA carried unique molecular identifiers. TCRdb redid the calling of the 5' RACE reads with MiXCR, one entry per CDR3 protein. The table has 690,000 or so distinct CDR3 sequences, 8.5% to 9.5% seen once. These data were also filed under a second study, of yellow fever vaccine responses in identical twins.

Specimen: PBMCs. The chain combines TRBV6-5 with TRBJ1-2, with D unresolved. The receptor was derived from a woman in her late teens or twenties in good health. CDR3 protein: CASSYSSVNYGYTF. The CDR3 DNA is TGTGCCAGCAGTTACTCGTCGGTGAACTATGGCTACACCTTC.